A single sample gave rise to the 5 T cell receptor beta chains below, sequenced in a study of tumor-infiltrating lymphocytes in primary liver carcinoma. Between roughly 20 and 30 mg of unsorted bulk tissue served as the source from which RNA and DNA were co-extracted. The authors made TCR beta cDNA from roughly 480 ng total RNA with a constant-region primer. Construction of TCR beta libraries relied on three successive nested multiplex PCR rounds employing slightly modified ARM-PCR. TRBV1-TRBV30 forward and Cbeta reverse primers drove the first two approximately 10-cycle rounds. TCRdb fed the multiplex PCR reads into MiXCR, producing one record per CDR3 protein. Of 150,000 to 200,000 distinct CDR3 sequences in the sample, around four fifths are singletons; the top ten hold roughly 20%. Sample: tumor tissue from primary liver carcinoma. All receptors come from a man aged 35-49 years with primary liver carcinoma and hepatitis B virus infection.

Remarks on this clonotype: One end of the junction does not line up with germline, which may come from a read error. This chain connects TRBV6-1 to TRBJ1-1; unclear D gene. The germline gives CDR1 MNHNS, CDR2 SASEGT. CDR3 length equals 13 residues. The CDR3 DNA is TGTGCCAGCAGTGACATTATGAACAGTGAAACTTTCTTT. Translation: CASSDIMNSETFF.

A word on this clonotype: The junction differs from germline at one of its ends, possibly a read error. The J gene is TRBJ1-6, the V gene TRBV4-3; TRBD1 matches at 11 bases. CDR1 is LGHNA, CDR2 YSLEER, per germline. The CDR3 is made up of 16 amino acids. CDR3 region: CASSSWDRGRNSPHHF. The CDR3 bases are TGCGCCAGCAGCTCCTGGGACAGGGGGAGGAACTCACCCCACCACTTT.

This rearrangement joins TRBV12-3 or TRBV12-4 to TRBJ2-2, with D possibly being TRBD2 (6 bases). Trimming pared 7 bases from V and 6 bases from J, leaving 15 bases between. CDR3 size: 14 residues. In DNA, the CDR3 is TGTGCCAGCACTTGGGGGAGGCAGGCCGGGGAGCTGTTTTTT. Translating it yields CASTWGRQAGELFF.

Of note for this clonotype: Lacking the conserved final phenylalanine or tryptophan, this CDR3 likely reflects a read error. The DNA is left out, because the CDR3 cannot be placed on it with certainty; the CDR3 is given as TCRdb lists it. The chain recombines TRBV6-5 with TRBJ1-1; the D call of TRBD1 is as the table states it, not checked on the DNA. Germline V CDR1 and CDR2: MNHEY, SVGAGI. The CDR3 has 14 residues if both end residues are counted. This chain's CDR3 is CASSSQGRGTEVFL.

This clonotype was seen ten or more times. The genes are TRBV10-1 and TRBJ1-4; D call uncertain. The CDR3 totals 11 residues. Germline-derived CDR1 and CDR2 are WNHNN and SYGVQD (reference sequence). V lost 8 bases and J lost 10, with 11 bases in between. CDR3 nucleotides: TGCGCCAGCTCAGAGGGAGGAAAACTGTTTTTT. Translated: CASSEGGKLFF.